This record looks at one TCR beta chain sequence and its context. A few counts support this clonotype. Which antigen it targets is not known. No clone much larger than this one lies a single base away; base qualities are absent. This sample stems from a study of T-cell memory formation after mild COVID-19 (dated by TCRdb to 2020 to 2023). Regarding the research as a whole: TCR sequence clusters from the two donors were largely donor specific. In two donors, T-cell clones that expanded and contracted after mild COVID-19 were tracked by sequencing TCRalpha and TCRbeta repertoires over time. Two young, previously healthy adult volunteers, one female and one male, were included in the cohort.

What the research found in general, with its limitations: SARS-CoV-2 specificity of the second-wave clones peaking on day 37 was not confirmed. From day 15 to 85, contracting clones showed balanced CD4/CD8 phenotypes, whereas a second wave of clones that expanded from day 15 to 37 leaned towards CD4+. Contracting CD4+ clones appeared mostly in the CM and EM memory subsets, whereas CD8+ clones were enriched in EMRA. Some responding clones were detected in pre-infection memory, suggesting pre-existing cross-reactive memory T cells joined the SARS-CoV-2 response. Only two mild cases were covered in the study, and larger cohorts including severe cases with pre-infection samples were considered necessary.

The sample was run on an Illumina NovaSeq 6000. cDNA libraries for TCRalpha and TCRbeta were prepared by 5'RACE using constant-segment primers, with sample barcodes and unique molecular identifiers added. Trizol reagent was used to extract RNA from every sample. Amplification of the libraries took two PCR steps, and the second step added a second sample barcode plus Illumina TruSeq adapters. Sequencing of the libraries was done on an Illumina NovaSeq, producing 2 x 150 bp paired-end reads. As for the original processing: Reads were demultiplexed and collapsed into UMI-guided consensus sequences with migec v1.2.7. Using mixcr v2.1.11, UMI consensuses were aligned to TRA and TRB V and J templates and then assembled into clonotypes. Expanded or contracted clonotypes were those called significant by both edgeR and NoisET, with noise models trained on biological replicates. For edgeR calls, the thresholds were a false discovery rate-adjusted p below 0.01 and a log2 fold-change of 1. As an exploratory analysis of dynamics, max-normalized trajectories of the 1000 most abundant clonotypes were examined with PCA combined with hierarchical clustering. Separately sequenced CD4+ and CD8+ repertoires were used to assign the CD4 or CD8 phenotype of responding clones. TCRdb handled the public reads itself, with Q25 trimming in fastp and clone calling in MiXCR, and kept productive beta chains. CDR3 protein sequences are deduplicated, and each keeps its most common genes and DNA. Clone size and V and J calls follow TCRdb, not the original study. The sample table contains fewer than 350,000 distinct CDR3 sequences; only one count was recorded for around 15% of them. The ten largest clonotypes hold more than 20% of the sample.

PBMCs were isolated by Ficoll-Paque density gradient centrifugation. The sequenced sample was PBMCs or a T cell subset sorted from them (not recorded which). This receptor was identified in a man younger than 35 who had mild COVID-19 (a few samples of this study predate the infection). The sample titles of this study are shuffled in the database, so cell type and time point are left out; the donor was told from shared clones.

Here the CDR3 is given as CASSQDSDSSSGNTIYF. The DNA reads as follows: TGTGCCAGCAGCCAAGATTCCGACTCTAGCTCTGGAAACACCATATATTTT. The chain is encoded by TRBV4-2 joined to TRBJ1-3, with the D gene not clear enough to name. Trimming removed 0 bases from V and 0 bases from J, leaving 12 bases between the germline ends. As encoded in the germline V gene, CDR1 is LGHNA while CDR2 is YNFKEQ. Its CDR3 holds 17 amino acids, cysteine through phenylalanine. Left in the record is the CDR3 DNA by itself, 51 bases read in frame from the first base.